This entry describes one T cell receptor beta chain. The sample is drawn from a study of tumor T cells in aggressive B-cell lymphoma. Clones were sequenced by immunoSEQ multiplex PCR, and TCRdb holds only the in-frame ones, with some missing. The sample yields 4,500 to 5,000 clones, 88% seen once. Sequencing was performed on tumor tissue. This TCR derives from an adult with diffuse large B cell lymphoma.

The CDR3 coding sequence is TGCAGCGCACAGGGGGCGCTTGGCTACACCTTC. Encoded protein: CSAQGALGYTF. This chain connects TRBV29-1 to TRBJ1-2, with 9 bases identical to TRBD1. The CDR3 runs to 11 residues. Germline lookup yields CDR1 SQVTM and CDR2 ANQGSEA. Trimming cost V 7 bases and J 7 bases; bases outside gene matches: 4.